This entry concerns a single TCR beta chain. Antigen specificity is unknown. Sequencing was performed with immunoSEQ multiplex PCR; in TCRdb, only in-frame clones are kept and a portion is missing. Here the sample spans 90,000 to 130,000 clones, roughly 90% being singletons. This specimen comes from a study of cytomegalovirus exposure and HLA in healthy donors. Whole-study results and caveats: Reports described diagnosis of cytomegalovirus status by the classifier as highly specific and sensitive. The study put 150 or so TCR beta chains on its list as cytomegalovirus-associated.

The sequenced sample consisted of PBMCs. The clonotype originates from a woman in her 30s in good health and CMV-seropositive.

The CDR3 here is CASSSRGSEETQYF. The CDR3 DNA follows: TGTGCCAGCAGCTCCAGGGGGTCCGAAGAGACCCAGTACTTC. This rearrangement joins TRBV5-4 to TRBJ2-5, with TRBD1 matching over 7 bases. The V segment lost 3 bases and the J segment 3 bases; nucleotides outside the gene matches: 5. The CDR3 length is 14 residues. The germline V gene has CDR1 SGHNT and CDR2 YYREEE (reference sequence).